The subject of this entry is one T cell receptor beta chain. CDR1 SGHTA and CDR2 FQGNSA come from the germline V gene. V dropped 2 bases and J dropped 5; count of bases not matched to a gene: 4. The CDR3 is made up of 16 amino acids. The sample is drawn from a study of blood T cell repertoires in COVID-19. Study summary: T cells, B-cell-depleted T cells, or PBMCs supplied cDNA or gDNA.

It was during active infection that Seattle patients were enrolled and then longitudinally followed. Under the authors' procedure: Counts of nucleated cells, estimated from reference gene primer amplification, were obtained. Assay: immunoSEQ multiplex PCR; the TCRdb copy retains only in-frame clones and omits some. V, J and clone size derive from that table, while D and trimming were established from the DNA sequence. The sample carries roughly 150,000 clones, roughly 86% recorded once. The chain carries TRBV7-2 and TRBJ2-1, with 12 bases aligning to TRBD2. This receptor was obtained from a woman of 80 years or more with COVID-19, enrolled during active disease. The sequenced sample consisted of peripheral blood. CDR3 coding DNA: TGTGCCAGCAGCTTAACGACTAGCGGGAGAGACAATGAGCAGTTCTTC. It yields the protein CASSLTTSGRDNEQFF. The full variable domain, rest sourced from reference TRBV7-2 and TRBJ2-1, is GAGVSQSPSNKVTEKGKDVELRCDPISGHTALYWYRQSLGQGLEFLIYFQGNSAPDKSGLPSDRFSAERTGGSVSTLTIQRTQQEDSAVYLCASSLTTSGRDNEQFFGPGTRLTVL.